This passage covers 3 T cell receptor beta chains from one sample sequenced in a study of blood T cell repertoires in COVID-19 (dated by TCRdb to about 2020). Receptors were amplified or captured by the immunoSEQ multiplex PCR assay. TCRdb re-hosts the immuneACCESS table, in-frame sequences only. Its copies lack some clones; in the studies checked, an unresolved V gene accounts for under half of them, and the cause for the rest is not known. The sample data list 150,000 to 200,000 clones, and 84% of these were observed just once. The ten largest make up under 4% of the sample. Sequenced material: PBMCs or T cells enriched from blood (not recorded which). The source is a woman in her twenties or thirties who had been exposed to COVID-19.

This chain links TRBV9 with TRBJ2-3; the D gene is possibly TRBD1 (6 bases). Deletions cut 4 bases from V and 5 bases from J, with 17 bases between. CDR1 is SGDLS and CDR2 is YYNGEE in the germline V gene. This CDR3 has 15 amino acids. This CDR3 is CASSLGGVVGDTQYF. As DNA, the CDR3 is TGTGCCAGCAGCCTAGGGGGAGTGGTGGGAGATACGCAGTATTTT.

The V gene is TRBV5-6, the J gene TRBJ1-4; 7 nucleotides agree with TRBD1. Germline values: CDR1 SGHDT, CDR2 YYEEEE. The V gene end was trimmed by 1 base and the J gene end by 11 bases; junction bases not matched to a gene: 2. This CDR3 has 12 residues. This CDR3 reads CASSLSGGKLFF. CDR3 nucleotides: TGTGCCAGCAGCTTGTCAGGGGGGAAACTGTTTTTT.

The chain couples TRBV5-4 to TRBJ2-7, with D possibly TRBD1 on 5 matching bases. The CDR3 loop spans 15 amino acids. Trimming left V 0 bases short and J 2 bases short, with 12 bases between. Germline V gives CDR1 SGHNT, CDR2 YYREEE (reference sequence). CDR3 in DNA: TGTGCCAGCAGCTTGGAGACAGCCCAAGCCTACGAGCAGTACTTC. It translates to CASSLETAQAYEQYF.